One and the same sample provided the 5 T cell receptor beta chains below, sequenced in a study of T cell responses to AZD1222 COVID-19 vaccine. Here immunoSEQ multiplex PCR was the method, and the copy in TCRdb shows in-frame clones only, minus some. The data show around 270,000 clones, around 92% seen once. The sequences come from peripheral blood, collected 28 days after the second AZD1222 dose. All receptors come from an adult who received the AZD1222 COVID-19 vaccine.

The rearrangement uses TRBV28 and TRBJ2-3; D possibly matches TRBD1 or TRBD2 (6 bases each). This CDR3 spans 15 amino acids. Germline V gene sequence: CDR1 MDHEN, CDR2 SYDVKM. V dropped 5 bases and J dropped 3 bases, with 15 bases sitting between them. CDR3 loop: CASSPRGGRTDTQYF. CDR3 coding DNA: TGTGCCAGCAGTCCTCGAGGGGGGCGGACAGATACGCAGTATTTT.

The chain links TRBV18 to TRBJ1-1; TRBD1 matches at 10 bases. Germline V gene sequence: CDR1 KGHSH, CDR2 LQKENI. After removal of 2 bases from V and 7 bases from J, the junction contained 1 base not matched to a gene. This CDR3 contains 13 residues. DNA of the CDR3: TGTGCCAGCTCACCAAGGGACAGGGGTGAAGCTTTCTTT. It yields the protein CASSPRDRGEAFF. The variable domain in full, completed from reference TRBV18 and TRBJ1-1, reads NAGVMQNPRHLVRRRGQEARLRCSPMKGHSHVYWYRQLPEEGLKFMVYLQKENIIDESGMPKERFSAEFPKEGPSILRIQQVVRGDSAAYFCASSPRDRGEAFFGQGTRLTVV.

This clone was seen only a few times. The rearrangement links TRBV7-9 to TRBJ1-2; the D gene is possibly TRBD1 (5 bases). V was shortened by 3 bases and J by 4 bases, with 15 bases between the two germline ends. Germline CDR1 SEHNR, CDR2 FQNEAQ (reference sequence). The CDR3 sequence is 15 residues long. As DNA, the CDR3 is TGTGCCAGCAGCTTTCTTGAAGGGGCAATCTATGGCTACACCTTC. The encoded protein is CASSFLEGAIYGYTF.

This clone was seen more than once but under ten times. The chain carries TRBV4-3 and TRBJ1-1; no firm D call. Trimming took off 4 bases at V and 0 bases at J, with 6 bases between the two ends. CDR1 is LGHNA and CDR2 is YSLEER in the germline V gene. This CDR3 contains 13 residues. The CDR3 DNA follows: TGCGCCAGCAGCCGGGAGATGAACACTGAAGCTTTCTTT. It encodes CASSREMNTEAFF.

V usage is TRBV27 and J usage is TRBJ1-5; no reliable D call. CDR1 and CDR2 from the germline V gene are MNHEY and SMNVEV (reference sequence). The CDR3 loop spans 15 amino acids. V lost 2 bases, J lost 3 bases, and 11 bases lay in between. CDR3 nucleotide sequence: TGTGCCAGCAGTTTAAGGCAGGCCATCAATCAGCCCCAGCATTTT. Its protein product is CASSLRQAINQPQHF.